The 21 T cell receptor beta chains reported below all come from one sample, sequenced in a study of shared T cell receptors in the human thymus. Repertoires were generated with immunoSEQ multiplex PCR, while TCRdb's copy carries only in-frame clones and drops some. Among 600,000 to 900,000 clones listed, approximately 85% were seen once. The same sample was also studied in work on human thymus T cells.

Sequenced input: thymocytes. The receptors come from a girl under three years old with a congenital heart defect.

This chain links TRBV28 with TRBJ1-5; TRBD1 aligns across 8 bases. This CDR3 spans 20 amino acids. Germline CDR1 is MDHEN and CDR2 is SYDVKM. J gave up 2 bases and V 5 bases, and 20 bases lay outside the gene matches. The CDR3 sequence is CASSSSVQTQGEFRNQPQHF. DNA for the CDR3: TGTGCCAGCAGTAGTTCAGTCCAAACACAGGGGGAATTTCGCAATCAGCCCCAGCATTTT. Using reference TRBV28 and TRBJ1-5 for the parts outside the CDR3, the full variable domain is DVKVTQSSRYLVKRTGEKVFLECVQDMDHENMFWYRQDPGLGLRLIYFSYDVKMKEKGDIPEGYSVSREKKERFSLILESASTNQTSMYLCASSSSVQTQGEFRNQPQHFGDGTRLSIL.

The genes are TRBV13 and TRBJ2-3, with D unclear. Per the germline V gene, CDR1 is PRHDT and CDR2 is FYEKMQ (reference sequence). This CDR3 region has 14 residues. V lost 2 bases and J lost 7, with 13 bases in between. CDR3 residues: CASSLFANGNTQYF. CDR3 DNA sequence: TGTGCCAGCAGCTTATTCGCAAACGGTAATACGCAGTATTTT.

The genes are TRBV11-2 and TRBJ1-1; D is perhaps TRBD1 (5 bases). From germline, CDR1 is SGHAT and CDR2 FQNNGV. Trimming pared 1 base from V and 4 bases from J, leaving 10 bases between. There are 14 residues in the CDR3. The CDR3 sequence is CASSLGRQGTEAFF. The CDR3 DNA sequence: TGTGCCAGCAGCTTAGGGCGTCAGGGCACTGAAGCTTTCTTT.

The V call is TRBV19, the J call TRBJ2-3; 10 bases map to TRBD1. The germline V gene has CDR1 LNHDA and CDR2 SQIVND (reference sequence). V trimming: 3 bases; J trimming: 1 base; junction bases outside the gene matches: 13. This CDR3 spans 19 amino acids. The DNA for the CDR3 is TGTGCCAGTAGTATGACAGCCGCTCCGGGACAGGGGTGCACAGATACGCAGTATTTT. This gives the protein CASSMTAAPGQGCTDTQYF.

The rearrangement joins TRBV30 to TRBJ1-5, with 9 bases that match TRBD1. Trimming at V came to 0 bases and at J to 6 bases, leaving 9 bases not matched to a gene. CDR3 length equals 16 residues. Looked up from germline, CDR1 is GTSNPN and CDR2 is SVGIG (reference sequence). The CDR3: CAWSVSADRGGQPQHF. For the CDR3, the DNA is TGTGCCTGGAGTGTGTCTGCCGACAGGGGGGGTCAGCCCCAGCATTTT.

The chain couples TRBV5-1 to TRBJ2-7, with 7 bases fitting TRBD2. Unmatched junction bases numbered 4, after V lost 4 bases and J lost 0 bases. Looked up from germline, CDR1 is SGHRS and CDR2 is YFSETQ. The CDR3 length is 14 residues. The chain's CDR3 is CASSPGRRSYEQYF. The CDR3 DNA reads as TGCGCCAGCAGCCCCGGGAGGCGCTCCTACGAGCAGTACTTC.

This rearrangement joins TRBV13 to TRBJ2-1; D gene uncertain. The germline CDR1 and CDR2 sequences are PRHDT and FYEKMQ (reference sequence). V dropped 2 bases and J dropped 4 bases, with 12 bases sitting between them. This CDR3 region has 15 residues. The CDR3 loop reads CASSLLRPIYNEQFF. CDR3 coding DNA: TGTGCCAGCAGCTTATTGCGCCCTATTTACAATGAGCAGTTCTTC.

The chain carries TRBV9 and TRBJ1-2; 9 nucleotides align to TRBD1. The length of the CDR3 is 14 residues. CDR1 is SGDLS and CDR2 is YYNGEE in the germline V gene. The ends lost 5 bases at V and 4 bases at J; junction bases unmatched: 6. Here the CDR3 reads CASRDGQGTYGYTF. CDR3 coding DNA: TGTGCCAGCAGAGACGGACAGGGGACCTATGGCTACACCTTC.

The chain combines TRBV15 with TRBJ1-2; D is uncertain. Trimming took off 4 bases at V and 8 bases at J, with 14 bases between the two ends. The germline V gene encodes CDR1 LNHNV and CDR2 YYDKDF (reference sequence). The CDR3 sequence is 13 residues long. As DNA, the CDR3 is TGTGCCACCAGCATCACATCGGGTGGGGGCTACACCTTC. The encoded protein is CATSITSGGGYTF. The full variable domain, rest sourced from reference TRBV15 and TRBJ1-2, is DAMVIQNPRYQVTQFGKPVTLSCSQTLNHNVMYWYQQKSSQAPKLLFHYYDKDFNNEADTPDNFQSRRPNTSFCFLDIRSPGLGDTAMYLCATSITSGGGYTFGSGTRLTVV.

The CDR3 spells CASSSAGWSSPLHF. The CDR3, as DNA: TGTGCCAGCAGCTCAGCAGGGTGGAGTTCACCCCTCCACTTT. V gene TRBV11-2 combines with J gene TRBJ1-6; TRBD1 is a possible D gene (5 bases). V lost 4 bases and J lost 9, with 13 bases in between. Germline-derived CDR1 and CDR2 are SGHAT and FQNNGV. CDR3 length: 14 amino acids.

This clone was picked up one time. This rearrangement joins TRBV11-1 to TRBJ1-4; D perhaps matches TRBD1 (6 bases). This CDR3 contains 13 residues. Trimming left V 5 bases short and J 8 bases short, with 12 bases between. Germline V gives CDR1 SGHAT, CDR2 FQDESV (reference sequence). CDR3 sequence (DNA): TGTGCCAGCAGCCTCAACAGGGACGAAAAACTGTTTTTT. Its protein product is CASSLNRDEKLFF.

The V gene is TRBV4-1, the J gene TRBJ2-5; TRBD2 might be the D (5 bases). The CDR3 has 18 residues. Trimming pared 0 bases from V and 5 bases from J, leaving 22 bases between. The germline V gene has CDR1 MGHRA and CDR2 YSYEKL. The CDR3 is CASSQDPYGFTRGETQYF. DNA for the CDR3: TGCGCCAGCAGCCAAGATCCGTATGGGTTTACAAGAGGGGAGACCCAGTACTTC.

The CDR3 sequence is CASSLGTCLTDTQYF. Here the CDR3 DNA reads TGTGCCAGCAGCTTAGGGACATGCCTCACAGATACGCAGTATTTT. V and J are TRBV7-6 and TRBJ2-3; possible D gene TRBD1, 5 bases. The V and J ends lost 1 base and 2 bases respectively, with 10 bases between them. Germline loops: CDR1 SGHVS, CDR2 FNYEAQ. This CDR3 spans 15 amino acids.

J is TRBJ2-3 and V is TRBV10-3; 8 nucleotides line up with TRBD2. The CDR3 contains 16 residues. Germline V lookup: CDR1 ENHRY, CDR2 SYGVKD. Trimming removed 6 bases from V and 0 bases from J; junction bases left unmatched: 8. The DNA of the CDR3 is TGTGCCATCAGAGCGGGACTAGATGCTAGCACAGATACGCAGTATTTT. Protein sequence: CAIRAGLDASTDTQYF.

The gene calls are TRBV9 and TRBJ2-7, with D unclear. The CDR3 spans 13 residues. Deletions cut 0 bases from V and 6 bases from J, with 10 bases between. Germline V CDR1 and CDR2: SGDLS, YYNGEE. The CDR3 region has the DNA TGTGCCAGCAGCGTAGGCGGCTACCGCGAGCAGTACTTC. It is translated as CASSVGGYREQYF.

This chain links TRBV6-5 with TRBJ2-2, with D perhaps matching TRBD2 (7 bases). Trimming took off 6 bases at V and 5 bases at J, with 10 bases between the two ends. There are 13 residues in the CDR3. Germline lookup yields CDR1 MNHEY and CDR2 SVGAGI. The chain's CDR3 is CASRGGATGELFF. CDR3 in DNA: TGTGCCAGCAGGGGGGGGGCTACCGGGGAGCTGTTTTTT.

This chain connects TRBV2 to TRBJ1-6; D is uncertain. This CDR3 is built from 16 residues. The V gene's germline CDR1 is SNHLY and CDR2 FYNNEI. With 5 bases removed from V and 6 bases from J, the gap between germline ends came to 17 bases. The CDR3 sequence: CASSPPSGEGNSPLHF. The CDR3 DNA reads TGTGCCAGCAGTCCCCCGTCCGGGGAAGGTAATTCACCCCTCCACTTT.

This clone appeared a single time. The chain combines TRBV7-3 with TRBJ1-6; TRBD1 matches 7 bases. Germline CDR1 is SGHTA and CDR2 is FQGTGA. The CDR3 is made up of 15 amino acids. Unmatched junction bases numbered 8, after V lost 2 bases and J lost 10 bases. CDR3 nucleotide sequence: TGTGCCAGCAGCTTACTCGGGACAGTGAACTCACCCCTCCACTTT. Its translation is CASSLLGTVNSPLHF. The whole variable domain, filled in from reference TRBV7-3 and TRBJ1-6, reads GAGVSQTPSNKVTEKGKYVELRCDPISGHTALYWYRQSLGQGPEFLIYFQGTGAADDSGLPNDRFFAVRPEGSVSTLKIQRTERGDSAVYLCASSLLGTVNSPLHFGNGTRLTVT.

This clone has only a few counts. This chain connects TRBV2 to TRBJ2-7, with D possibly TRBD1 on 6 matching bases. CDR1 and CDR2 from the germline V gene are SNHLY and FYNNEI. This CDR3 spans 14 amino acids. Trimming left V 6 bases short and J 6 bases short, with 18 bases between. CDR3 protein: CASSPRDTLFEQYF. The CDR3 DNA sequence: TGTGCCAGCAGCCCCCGGGACACCCTTTTCGAGCAGTACTTC.

This clone has a handful of counts. The rearrangement uses TRBV5-1 and TRBJ2-6; TRBD1 matches 9 bases. CDR1 is SGHRS and CDR2 is YFSETQ in the germline V gene. V was clipped by 0 bases and J by 3 bases; unmatched bases: 7. CDR3 size: 18 residues. The DNA for the CDR3 is TGCGCCAGCAGCTTGGGGACAGGGGCCCCTTATGGGGCCAACGTCCTGACTTTC. This translates into CASSLGTGAPYGANVLTF.

The CDR3 spells CASSRTGGTYNEQFF. DNA of the CDR3: TGTGCCAGCAGTCGGACCGGGGGGACCTACAATGAGCAGTTCTTC. This chain uses TRBV6-4 with TRBJ2-1; 7 bases line up with TRBD2. Germline CDR1 reads MRHNA; CDR2 reads SNTAGT. This CDR3 has 15 residues. The V segment lost 5 bases and the J segment 2 bases; nucleotides outside the gene matches: 6.